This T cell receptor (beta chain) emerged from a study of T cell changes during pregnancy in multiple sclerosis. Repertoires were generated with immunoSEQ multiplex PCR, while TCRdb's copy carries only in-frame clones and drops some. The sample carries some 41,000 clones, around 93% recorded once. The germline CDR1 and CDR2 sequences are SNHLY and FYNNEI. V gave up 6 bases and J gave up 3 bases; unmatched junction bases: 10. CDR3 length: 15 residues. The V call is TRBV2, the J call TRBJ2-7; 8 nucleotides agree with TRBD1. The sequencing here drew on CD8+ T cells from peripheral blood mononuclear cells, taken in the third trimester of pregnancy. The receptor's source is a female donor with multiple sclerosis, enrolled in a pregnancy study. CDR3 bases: TGTGCCAGCAGCTTACCAGGGGGCGCTGGCTACGAGCAGTACTTC. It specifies CASSLPGGAGYEQYF.